The table lists the clone carrying this T cell receptor (beta chain) with a count of one. The target antigen is unknown. Looked up from germline, CDR1 is SEHNR and CDR2 is FQNEAQ (reference sequence). This CDR3 is 13 amino acids long. Between the trimmed V and J ends, which lost 1 base and 8 bases, there was a span of 11 bases. This record comes from a study of cytomegalovirus exposure and HLA in healthy donors. Overall study context: The 100 to 150 validation repertoires and the 666 first-cohort repertoires shared a platform, a later analysis reported. Study findings and constraints: First-cohort TCR clusters tended to co-occur in the 130 or so validation repertoires, a later analysis found. Both high specificity and high sensitivity reportedly marked the classifier's diagnosis of cytomegalovirus status. Some TCR beta chains (about 180 of them) were listed as cytomegalovirus-associated.

Measured with immunoSEQ multiplex PCR; TCRdb has only the in-frame clones, and not every one. The sample includes around 140,000 clones, more than 75% of them seen just once. This TCR came from a man aged 18 to 35 in good health and CMV-seropositive. Sequencing input: PBMCs. The chain is built from TRBV7-9 and TRBJ1-1, with D possibly being TRBD1 (6 bases). CDR3: CASSLDHTGEAFF. CDR3 in DNA: TGTGCCAGCAGCTTAGACCATACAGGGGAAGCTTTCTTT.